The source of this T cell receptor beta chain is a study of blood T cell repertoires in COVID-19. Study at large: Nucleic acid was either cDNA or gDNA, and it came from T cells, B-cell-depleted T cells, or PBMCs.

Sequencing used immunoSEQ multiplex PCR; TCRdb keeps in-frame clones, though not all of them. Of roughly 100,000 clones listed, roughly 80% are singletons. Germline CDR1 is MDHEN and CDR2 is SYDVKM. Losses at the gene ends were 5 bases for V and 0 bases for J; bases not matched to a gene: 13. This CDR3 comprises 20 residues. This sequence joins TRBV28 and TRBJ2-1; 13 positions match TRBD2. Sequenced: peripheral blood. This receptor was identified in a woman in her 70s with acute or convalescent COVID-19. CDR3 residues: CASSTPKFRTSGSSYNEQFF. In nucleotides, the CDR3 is TGTGCCAGCAGTACCCCCAAATTCCGGACTAGCGGGAGCTCCTACAATGAGCAGTTCTTC.